This T cell receptor (beta chain) derives from a study of control samples from healthy donors and cancer patients. Measured with immunoSEQ multiplex PCR; TCRdb has only the in-frame clones, and not every one. The data show around 150,000 clones, 88% seen once. The germline V gene encodes CDR1 MNHEY and CDR2 SMNVEV (reference sequence). V dropped 5 bases and J dropped 6 bases, with 10 bases sitting between them. The CDR3 is made up of 12 amino acids. This sequence originates from a man between 18 and 29 years old in good health. The V call is TRBV27, the J call TRBJ1-1; D ambiguous. The sample consisted of blood. The CDR3 DNA reads as TGTGCCAGCAGTCGATGGGGTGCTGAAGCTTTCTTT. It is translated as CASSRWGAEAFF.